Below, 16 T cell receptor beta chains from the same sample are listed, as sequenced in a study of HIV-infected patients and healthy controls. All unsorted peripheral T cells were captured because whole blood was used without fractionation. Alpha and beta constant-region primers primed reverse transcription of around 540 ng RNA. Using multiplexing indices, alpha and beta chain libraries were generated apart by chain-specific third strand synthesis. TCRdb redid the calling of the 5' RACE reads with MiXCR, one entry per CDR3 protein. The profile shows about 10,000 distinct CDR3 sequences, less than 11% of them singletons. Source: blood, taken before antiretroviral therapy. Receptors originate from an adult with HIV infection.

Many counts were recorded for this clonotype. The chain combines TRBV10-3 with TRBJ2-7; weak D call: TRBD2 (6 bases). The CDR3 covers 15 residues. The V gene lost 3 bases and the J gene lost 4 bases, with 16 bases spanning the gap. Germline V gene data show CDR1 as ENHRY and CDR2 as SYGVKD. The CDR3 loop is CAISDMRDETYEQYF. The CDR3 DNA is TGTGCCATCAGTGATATGCGGGATGAAACTTACGAGCAGTACTTC.

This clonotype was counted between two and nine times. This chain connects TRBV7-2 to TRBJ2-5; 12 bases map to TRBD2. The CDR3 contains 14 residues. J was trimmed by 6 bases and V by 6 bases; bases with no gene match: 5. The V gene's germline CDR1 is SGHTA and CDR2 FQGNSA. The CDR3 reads CASRSTSGGQTQYF. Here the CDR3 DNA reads TGTGCCAGCAGGTCGACTAGCGGGGGCCAGACCCAGTACTTC.

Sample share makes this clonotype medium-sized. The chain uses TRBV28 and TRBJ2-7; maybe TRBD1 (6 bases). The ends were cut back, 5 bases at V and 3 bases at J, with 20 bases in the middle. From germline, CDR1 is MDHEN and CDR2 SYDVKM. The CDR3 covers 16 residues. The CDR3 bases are TGTGCCAGCAGTCGCCTTCCACGACAGGAAGACTACGAGCAGTACTTC. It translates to CASSRLPRQEDYEQYF. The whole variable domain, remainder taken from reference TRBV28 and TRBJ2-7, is DVKVTQSSRYLVKRTGEKVFLECVQDMDHENMFWYRQDPGLGLRLIYFSYDVKMKEKGDIPEGYSVSREKKERFSLILESASTNQTSMYLCASSRLPRQEDYEQYFGPGTRLTVT.

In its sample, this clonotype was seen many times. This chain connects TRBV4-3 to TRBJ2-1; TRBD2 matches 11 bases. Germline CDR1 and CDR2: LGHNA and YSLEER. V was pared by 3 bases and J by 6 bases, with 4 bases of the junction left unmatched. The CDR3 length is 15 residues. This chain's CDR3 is CASSHSGGARNEQFF. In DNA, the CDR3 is TGCGCCAGCAGCCATAGCGGGGGGGCCCGCAATGAGCAGTTCTTC.

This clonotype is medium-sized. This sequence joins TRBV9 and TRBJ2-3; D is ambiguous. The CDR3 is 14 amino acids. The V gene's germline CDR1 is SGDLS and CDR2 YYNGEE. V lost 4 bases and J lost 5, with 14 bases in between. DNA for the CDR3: TGTGCCAGCAGCCCCAGCGCGAGGAGAGATACGCAGTATTTT. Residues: CASSPSARRDTQYF. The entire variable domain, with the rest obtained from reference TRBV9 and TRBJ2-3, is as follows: DSGVTQTPKHLITATGQRVTLRCSPRSGDLSVYWYQQSLDQGLQFLIQYYNGEERAKGNILERFSAQQFPDLHSELNLSSLELGDSALYFCASSPSARRDTQYFGPGTRLTVL.

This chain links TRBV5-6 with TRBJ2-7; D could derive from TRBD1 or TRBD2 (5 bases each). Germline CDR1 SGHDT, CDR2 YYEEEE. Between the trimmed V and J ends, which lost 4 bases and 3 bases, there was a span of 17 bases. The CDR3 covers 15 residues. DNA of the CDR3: TGTGCCAGCAGCCCGGCGGCCGTTGGGGGCTACGAGCAGTACTTC. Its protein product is CASSPAAVGGYEQYF.

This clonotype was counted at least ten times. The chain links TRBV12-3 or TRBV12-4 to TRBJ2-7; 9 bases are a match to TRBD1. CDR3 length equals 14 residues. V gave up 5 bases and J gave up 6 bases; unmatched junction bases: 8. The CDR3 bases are TGTGCCAGCAGTCCGGGACAGGGAAGCGGCGAGCAGTACTTC. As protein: CASSPGQGSGEQYF.

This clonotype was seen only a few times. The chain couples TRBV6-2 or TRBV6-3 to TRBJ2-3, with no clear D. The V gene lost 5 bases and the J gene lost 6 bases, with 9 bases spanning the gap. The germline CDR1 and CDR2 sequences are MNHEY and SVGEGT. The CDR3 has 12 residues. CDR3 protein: CASSTLSDTQYF. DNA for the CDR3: TGTGCCAGCAGTACCCTCTCGGATACGCAGTATTTT.

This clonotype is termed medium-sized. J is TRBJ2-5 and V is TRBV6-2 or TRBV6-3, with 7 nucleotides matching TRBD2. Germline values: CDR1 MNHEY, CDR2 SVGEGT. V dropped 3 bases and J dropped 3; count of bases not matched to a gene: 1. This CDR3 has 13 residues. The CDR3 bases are TGTGCCAGCAGTTATGGACTAGAAGAGACCCAGTACTTC. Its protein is CASSYGLEETQYF.

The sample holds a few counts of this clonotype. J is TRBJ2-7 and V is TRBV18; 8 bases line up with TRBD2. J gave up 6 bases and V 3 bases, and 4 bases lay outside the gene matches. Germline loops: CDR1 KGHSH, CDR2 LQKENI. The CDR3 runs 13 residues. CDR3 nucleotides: TGTGCCAGCTCACCGCGGGGGGTGGGCGAGCAGTACTTC. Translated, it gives CASSPRGVGEQYF.

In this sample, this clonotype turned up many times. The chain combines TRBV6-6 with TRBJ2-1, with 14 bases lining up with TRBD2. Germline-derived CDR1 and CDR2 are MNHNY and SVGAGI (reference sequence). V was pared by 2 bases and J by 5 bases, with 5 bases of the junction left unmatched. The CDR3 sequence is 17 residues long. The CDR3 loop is CASSYPGLAGADNEQFF. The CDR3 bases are TGTGCCAGCAGTTACCCGGGACTAGCGGGGGCCGACAATGAGCAGTTCTTC.

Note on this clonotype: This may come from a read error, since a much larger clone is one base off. CDR3 in amino acids: CASSYLSGGVAKNVQYF. The DNA for the CDR3 is TGTGCCAGCAGCTACCTTAGCGGGGGGGTAGCCAAAAACGTTCAGTACTTC. This chain links TRBV3-1 with TRBJ2-4; TRBD2 matches at 11 bases. Germline assignment: CDR1 LGHDT and CDR2 YNNKEL (reference sequence). CDR3 length: 17 amino acids. Using reference TRBV3-1 and TRBJ2-4 for the parts outside the CDR3, the full variable domain is DTAVSQTPKYLVTQMGNDKSIKCEQNLGHDTMYWYKQDSKKFLKIMFSYNNKELIINETVPNRFSPKSPDKAHLNLHINSLELGDSAVYFCASSYLSGGVAKNVQYFGAGTRLSVL.

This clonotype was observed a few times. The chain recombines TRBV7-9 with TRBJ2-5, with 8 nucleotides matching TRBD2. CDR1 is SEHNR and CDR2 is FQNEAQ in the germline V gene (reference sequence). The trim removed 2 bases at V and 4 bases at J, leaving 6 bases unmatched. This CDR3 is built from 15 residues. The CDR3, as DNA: TGTGCCAGCAGCTTATATACGGGGGGGCGAGAGACCCAGTACTTC. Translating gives CASSLYTGGRETQYF.

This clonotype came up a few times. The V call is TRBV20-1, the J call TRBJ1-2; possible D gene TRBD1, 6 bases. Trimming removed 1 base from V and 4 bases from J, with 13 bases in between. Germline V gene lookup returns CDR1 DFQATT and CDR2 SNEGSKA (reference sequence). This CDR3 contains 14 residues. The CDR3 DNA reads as TGCAGTGCTAGAGGAAGGGGGGGCGTCTATGGCTACACCTTC. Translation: CSARGRGGVYGYTF.

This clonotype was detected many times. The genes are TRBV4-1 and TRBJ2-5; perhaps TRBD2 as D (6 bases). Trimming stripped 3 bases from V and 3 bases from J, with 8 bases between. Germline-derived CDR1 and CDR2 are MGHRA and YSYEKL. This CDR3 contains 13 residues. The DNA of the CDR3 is TGCGCCAGCAGCCACTCGGGGGAAGAGACCCAGTACTTC. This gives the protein CASSHSGEETQYF.

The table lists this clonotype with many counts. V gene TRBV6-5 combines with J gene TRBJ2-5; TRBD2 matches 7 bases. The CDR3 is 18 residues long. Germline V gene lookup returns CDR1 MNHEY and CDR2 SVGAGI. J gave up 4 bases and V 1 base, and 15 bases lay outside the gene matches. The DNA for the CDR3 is TGTGCCAGCAGTTACTACGCACCCGGGGGGTTGCGGAGAGAGACCCAGTACTTC. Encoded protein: CASSYYAPGGLRRETQYF.